Detailed here is one T cell receptor (beta chain). This table comes from immunoSEQ multiplex PCR, and its TCRdb copy is limited to in-frame clones, with some not included. Seen here are approximately 11,000 clones, 78% observed once, and the top ten hold under 9.5%. The data belong to a study of T cells after somatic rescue of genetic block. V lost 1 base, J lost 5 bases, and 1 base lay in between. The CDR3 runs to 11 residues. From germline, CDR1 is KGHSH and CDR2 LQKENI. The V gene is TRBV18, the J gene TRBJ2-3; no clear D. The TCR comes from a boy aged 10-17 years. The material sequenced was peripheral blood mononuclear cells (PBMCs). The CDR3 spells CASSPLDTQYF. The DNA for the CDR3 is TGTGCCAGCTCACCACTAGATACGCAGTATTTT.